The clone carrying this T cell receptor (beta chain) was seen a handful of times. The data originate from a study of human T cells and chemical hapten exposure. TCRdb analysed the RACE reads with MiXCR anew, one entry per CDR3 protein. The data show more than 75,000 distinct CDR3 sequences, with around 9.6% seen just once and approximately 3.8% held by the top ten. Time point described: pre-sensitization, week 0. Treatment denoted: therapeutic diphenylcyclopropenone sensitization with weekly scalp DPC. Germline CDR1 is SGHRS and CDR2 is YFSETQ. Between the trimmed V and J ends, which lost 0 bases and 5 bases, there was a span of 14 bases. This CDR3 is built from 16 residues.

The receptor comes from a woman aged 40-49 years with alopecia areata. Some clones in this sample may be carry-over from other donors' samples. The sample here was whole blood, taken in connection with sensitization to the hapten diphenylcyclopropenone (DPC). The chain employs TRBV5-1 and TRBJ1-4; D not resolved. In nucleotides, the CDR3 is TGCGCCAGCAGCTTGGTTGTGGGCAGCGAGAATGAAAAACTGTTTTTT. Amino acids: CASSLVVGSENEKLFF.